This passage covers 17 T cell receptor beta chains from one sample sequenced in a study of cytomegalovirus exposure and HLA in healthy donors. The study ran its PCR with 60 Vbeta and 13 Jbeta primers. Repertoires were generated with immunoSEQ multiplex PCR, while TCRdb's copy carries only in-frame clones and drops some. The sample shows roughly 180,000 clones, roughly 85% of them seen only once. Specimen: PBMCs. The receptors stem from a boy aged 2 to 9 in good health and CMV-seronegative.

The V gene is TRBV6-1, the J gene TRBJ2-3; a weak D match, TRBD1 (6 bases). Per the germline V gene, CDR1 is MNHNS and CDR2 is SASEGT. The CDR3 is 15 amino acids. V was trimmed by 7 bases and J by 2 bases, leaving 16 bases between them. CDR3 sequence: CASTMTGAHTDTQYF. In nucleotides, the CDR3 is TGTGCCAGCACCATGACAGGTGCCCACACAGATACGCAGTATTTT.

V gene TRBV2 combines with J gene TRBJ2-1; TRBD2 matches at 16 bases. Trimming took 6 bases from V and 7 from J; bases not matched to a gene: 6. The germline gives CDR1 SNHLY, CDR2 FYNNEI. The CDR3 totals 16 residues. The CDR3 protein is CASSGTSGGASNEQFF. The CDR3, as DNA: TGTGCCAGCAGCGGGACTAGCGGGGGGGCCTCAAATGAGCAGTTCTTC.

This chain links TRBV5-1 with TRBJ2-3; D perhaps matches TRBD1 (6 bases). The CDR3 is 15 amino acids. V was cut by 3 bases and J by 0 bases, with 11 bases left in between. Germline V gene sequence: CDR1 SGHRS, CDR2 YFSETQ. In DNA, the CDR3 is TGCGCCAGCAGCTCCAACAGGGCGAGCACAGATACGCAGTATTTT. It encodes CASSSNRASTDTQYF.

The V gene is TRBV5-6, the J gene TRBJ2-1; maybe TRBD1 (6 bases). The CDR3 spans 16 residues. Germline loops: CDR1 SGHDT, CDR2 YYEEEE. V gave up 2 bases and J gave up 9 bases, with 21 bases separating them. CDR3 sequence reads: CASSFLKGEIVTEQFF. In nucleotides, the CDR3 is TGTGCCAGCAGCTTCTTGAAGGGGGAGATAGTGACTGAGCAGTTCTTC.

This chain connects TRBV10-1 to TRBJ2-2; 9 bases are a match to TRBD2. The CDR3 loop spans 19 amino acids. The V gene's germline CDR1 is WNHNN and CDR2 SYGVQD (reference sequence). V trimming: 7 bases; J trimming: 4 bases; junction bases outside the gene matches: 19. CDR3 bases: TGCGCCAGCAAGTTCTACCGCGGGGGGGCAGACGACGCCACCGGGGAGCTGTTTTTT. This translates into CASKFYRGGADDATGELFF.

The chain carries TRBV6-1 and TRBJ2-4; 7 bases map to TRBD1. Germline CDR1 is MNHNS and CDR2 is SASEGT. The CDR3 is made up of 16 amino acids. V gave up 2 bases and J gave up 1 base; unmatched junction bases: 5. CDR3 residues: CASSEKSGGAKNIQYF. In DNA, the CDR3 is TGTGCCAGCAGTGAAAAGTCAGGGGGTGCCAAAAACATTCAGTACTTC.

This clone has more than one count but fewer than ten. The chain has TRBV6-4 and TRBJ2-3, with 10 bases lining up with TRBD2. The CDR3 contains 17 residues. J gave up 2 bases and V 4 bases, and 9 bases lay outside the gene matches. CDR1 and CDR2 from the germline V gene are MRHNA and SNTAGT. The CDR3 loop reads CASSGPRTSGYTDTQYF. The DNA for the CDR3 is TGTGCCAGCAGTGGGCCCCGGACTAGCGGATACACAGATACGCAGTATTTT.

The chain is built from TRBV5-6 and TRBJ2-3, with D possibly being TRBD2 (6 bases). The CDR3 totals 14 residues. Trimming took 0 bases from V and 3 from J, leaving 8 bases between them. Germline-derived CDR1 and CDR2 are SGHDT and YYEEEE. The CDR3 sequence: CASSLGGVTDTQYF. The CDR3 DNA reads as TGTGCCAGCAGCTTGGGGGGGGTTACAGATACGCAGTATTTT.

V usage is TRBV10-3 and J usage is TRBJ2-1, with 8 bases identical to TRBD2. Germline V gene sequence: CDR1 ENHRY, CDR2 SYGVKD. Trimming cost V 7 bases and J 6 bases; bases outside gene matches: 5. The CDR3 consists of 13 residues. The CDR3 sequence is CAITKGLGNEQFF. In nucleotides, the CDR3 is TGTGCCATCACTAAGGGACTAGGCAATGAGCAGTTCTTC.

The chain recombines TRBV7-9 with TRBJ1-2; TRBD1 is a possible D gene (5 bases). From germline, CDR1 is SEHNR and CDR2 FQNEAQ (reference sequence). Trimming shortened V by 5 bases and J by 3 bases, and 10 bases separated the two germline ends. The CDR3 consists of 13 residues. As DNA, the CDR3 is TGTGCCAGCAGCGCACAGGATTACTATGGCTACACCTTC. Protein product: CASSAQDYYGYTF.

The rearrangement uses TRBV6-1 and TRBJ1-2, with TRBD1 matching 10 bases. CDR1 is MNHNS, CDR2 SASEGT, per germline. The CDR3 has 18 amino acids. V lost 4 bases and J lost 4; bases outside the gene matches: 15. CDR3 nucleotide sequence: TGTGCCAGCAGTGGGGACCCGGGACAGGGGTCCCGGGGCTATGGCTACACCTTC. Protein sequence: CASSGDPGQGSRGYGYTF.

The chain's CDR3 is CASSLVPGVTDTEAFF. The CDR3 DNA is TGCGCCAGCAGCTTGGTTCCAGGGGTAACGGACACTGAAGCTTTCTTT. V is TRBV5-1 and J is TRBJ1-1; D may be TRBD1 (6 bases). V was shortened by 0 bases and J by 3 bases, with 15 bases between the two germline ends. CDR3 size: 16 residues. Germline CDR1 reads SGHRS; CDR2 reads YFSETQ.

The J gene is TRBJ2-2, the V gene TRBV7-9; D remains unclear. Germline CDR1 SEHNR, CDR2 FQNEAQ (reference sequence). The CDR3 length is 13 residues. Trimming removed 4 bases at V and 8 bases at J, with 11 bases between. The CDR3 bases are TGTGCCAGCAGCTCCGCGGTTAGGGGGGAGCTGTTTTTT. This encodes CASSSAVRGELFF.

The rearrangement joins TRBV28 to TRBJ2-5; D is perhaps TRBD2 (5 bases). CDR1 is MDHEN and CDR2 is SYDVKM in the germline V gene. The germline V and J ends were trimmed by 5 bases and 4 bases, with 14 bases remaining between them. The CDR3 has 14 residues. CDR3: CASSRDLKGETQYF. The CDR3 DNA follows: TGTGCCAGCAGTCGGGATTTAAAGGGAGAGACCCAGTACTTC.

The chain uses TRBV6-4 and TRBJ1-6; tentative D call: TRBD1 (6 bases). The CDR3 is 14 amino acids. V shed 0 bases and J shed 12 bases, with 12 bases lying between them. Looked up from germline, CDR1 is MRHNA and CDR2 is SNTAGT. CDR3 sequence reads: CASSDSVGGEPLHF. CDR3 nucleotide sequence: TGTGCCAGCAGTGACTCGGTAGGGGGGGAACCCCTCCACTTT.

V and J are TRBV5-1 and TRBJ2-2, with D unclear. The germline V gene encodes CDR1 SGHRS and CDR2 YFSETQ. V was cut by 4 bases and J by 3 bases, with 13 bases left in between. This CDR3 has 15 amino acids. CDR3 in DNA: TGCGCCAGCAGCCTACTCAGTGCGGACACCGGGGAGCTGTTTTTT. Its protein product is CASSLLSADTGELFF. Full variable domain (remainder filled in from reference TRBV5-1 and TRBJ2-2): KAGVTQTPRYLIKTRGQQVTLSCSPISGHRSVSWYQQTPGQGLQFLFEYFSETQRNKGNFPGRFSGRQFSNSRSEMNVSTLELGDSALYLCASSLLSADTGELFFGEGSRLTVL.

CDR3 sequence reads: CASTPQVGVGMSEAFF. The DNA for the CDR3 is TGTGCCAGTACCCCTCAAGTCGGGGTGGGGATGTCTGAAGCTTTCTTT. The chain has TRBV19 and TRBJ1-1, with D unresolved. This CDR3 contains 16 residues. Germline CDR1 LNHDA, CDR2 SQIVND (reference sequence). Between the trimmed V and J ends, which lost 7 bases and 6 bases, there was a span of 24 bases.